This T cell receptor beta chain was identified in a study of cytomegalovirus exposure and HLA in healthy donors. This CDR3 contains 13 residues. The V and J ends lost 2 bases and 5 bases respectively, with 9 bases between them. Per the germline V gene, CDR1 is MGHRA and CDR2 is YSYEKL. Researchers ran the PCR with 60 Vbeta and 13 Jbeta primers. Profiling relied on immunoSEQ multiplex PCR, and the TCRdb table lists in-frame clones only, not all of them. The data contain around 190,000 clones, under 85% of them singletons. The rearrangement uses TRBV4-1 and TRBJ1-1, with TRBD1 as a possible D gene (5 bases). The sequence came from a woman between 18 and 29 years old in good health and CMV-seronegative. The sample consisted of PBMCs. The CDR3 DNA is TGCGCCAGCAGCCAACCCCAGGGAACTGAAGCTTTCTTT. Its protein product is CASSQPQGTEAFF.